Following are 17 T cell receptor beta chains from one sample sequenced in a study of blood T cell repertoires in COVID-19. Method: immunoSEQ multiplex PCR; TCRdb's copy keeps in-frame clones and lacks some. The sample includes 230,000 or so clones, nearly 90% of them seen just once. The source material was peripheral blood. These receptors were taken from a woman aged 40 to 49 who had recovered from COVID-19.

V is TRBV9 and J is TRBJ2-1, with D possibly TRBD1 on 6 matching bases. The V end was cut by 4 bases, the J end by 7 bases, with 15 bases between. CDR1 and CDR2 (germline): SGDLS, YYNGEE. The CDR3 length is 14 residues. CDR3: CASSPNRVGNEQFF. The CDR3 nucleotides are TGTGCCAGCAGCCCCAACAGGGTAGGTAATGAGCAGTTCTTC.

CDR3: CASSQTNSPQPQHF. As DNA, the CDR3 is TGTGCCAGCAGCCAAACTAATTCCCCTCAGCCCCAGCATTTT. The chain links TRBV3-1 (or the pseudogene TRBV3-2) to TRBJ1-5; D is unresolved. CDR3 size: 14 residues. With 2 bases removed from V and 6 bases from J, the gap between germline ends came to 11 bases. Germline CDR1 LGHDT, CDR2 YNNKEL (reference sequence).

This clone has just one count. The rearrangement joins TRBV12-5 to TRBJ2-7, with TRBD1 matching 9 bases. The CDR3 runs 14 residues. Germline V gene sequence: CDR1 LGHNT, CDR2 FRNRAP. Trimming at V came to 5 bases and at J to 3 bases, leaving 5 bases not matched to a gene. The CDR3 reads CASGPGTGSYEQYF. The CDR3 nucleotides read TGTGCTAGTGGTCCGGGGACAGGGAGCTACGAGCAGTACTTC.

This chain joins TRBV7-9 and TRBJ2-3; weak D call: TRBD2 (6 bases). CDR3 size: 12 residues. The V end was cut by 3 bases, the J end by 11 bases, with 12 bases between. Germline CDR1 and CDR2: SEHNR and FQNEAQ (reference sequence). CDR3 sequence: CASSFLTGGQYF. The CDR3 DNA reads TGTGCCAGCAGCTTTCTCACCGGGGGGCAGTATTTT. The entire variable domain, with the rest obtained from reference TRBV7-9 and TRBJ2-3, is as follows: DTGVSQNPRHKITKRGQNVTFRCDPISEHNRLYWYRQTLGQGPEFLTYFQNEAQLEKSRLLSDRFSAERPKGSFSTLEIQRTEQGDSAMYLCASSFLTGGQYFGPGTRLTVL.

V is TRBV9 and J is TRBJ1-1; D gene unclear. The CDR3 is 14 amino acids. Trimming cost V 1 base and J 2 bases, with 9 bases left between them. CDR1 SGDLS and CDR2 YYNGEE come from the germline V gene. In nucleotides, the CDR3 is TGTGCCAGCAGCGTATCCAGCGGTAACACTGAAGCTTTCTTT. Translation gives CASSVSSGNTEAFF.

The genes are TRBV10-3 and TRBJ1-1, with a tentative D call TRBD1 (5 bases). Germline V gene sequence: CDR1 ENHRY, CDR2 SYGVKD. The CDR3 is 13 residues long. V lost 6 bases, J lost 0 bases, and 8 bases lay in between. CDR3 region: CAIRMDMNTEAFF. CDR3 nucleotide sequence: TGTGCCATCAGGATGGACATGAACACTGAAGCTTTCTTT.

The chain uses TRBV7-2 and TRBJ2-5, with a weak D call TRBD2 (5 bases). CDR3 size: 12 residues. The germline CDR1 and CDR2 sequences are SGHTA and FQGNSA. Trimming removed 3 bases at V and 5 bases at J, with 7 bases between. CDR3: CASSFGVETQYF. Written as DNA, the CDR3 is TGTGCCAGCAGCTTCGGGGTCGAGACCCAGTACTTC.

The genes are TRBV19 and TRBJ2-5; 11 bases fit TRBD1. This CDR3 spans 15 amino acids. Germline trimming cut 4 bases from V and 5 bases from J; bases unmatched to any gene: 6. Germline V gene sequence: CDR1 LNHDA, CDR2 SQIVND (reference sequence). The CDR3, as DNA: TGTGCCAGTAGTAGGGGACAGGGGGTCGATGAGACCCAGTACTTC. This translates into CASSRGQGVDETQYF.

V gene TRBV5-6 combines with J gene TRBJ2-2; 7 bases are shared with TRBD2. CDR1 is SGHDT and CDR2 is YYEEEE in the germline V gene. After removal of 4 bases from V and 5 bases from J, the junction contained 8 bases not matched to a gene. This CDR3 comprises 15 residues. The CDR3 reads CASSDPGGRTGELFF. CDR3 nucleotide sequence: TGTGCCAGCAGCGATCCGGGGGGACGGACCGGGGAGCTGTTTTTT.

The J gene is TRBJ1-1, the V gene TRBV18, with TRBD1 matching over 9 bases. J was trimmed by 3 bases and V by 5 bases; bases with no gene match: 4. There are 14 residues in the CDR3. The V gene's germline CDR1 is KGHSH and CDR2 LQKENI. As DNA, the CDR3 is TGTGCCAGCTCAATCCGGGACAGGGACACTGAAGCTTTCTTT. Its translation is CASSIRDRDTEAFF.

Comments on this clone: Additional DNA sequences in this sample encode the identical CDR3. The V call is TRBV24-1, the J call TRBJ2-1; 8 bases align to TRBD1. The CDR3 consists of 16 residues. Trimming cost V 2 bases and J 2 bases; bases outside gene matches: 4. CDR1 KGHDR and CDR2 SFDVKD come from the germline V gene. CDR3 in amino acids: CATSDSGGIAYNEQFF. The CDR3 DNA follows: TGTGCCACCAGTGATTCAGGGGGCATCGCCTACAATGAGCAGTTCTTC.

The gene calls are TRBV9 and TRBJ1-5; possibly TRBD1 for D (5 bases). The V and J ends lost 0 bases and 5 bases respectively, with 9 bases between them. The CDR3 runs to 14 residues. In germline, CDR1 is SGDLS, CDR2 YYNGEE. The CDR3 nucleotides read TGTGCCAGCAGCGTAGACGTAGGGGATCAGCCCCAGCATTTT. Protein sequence: CASSVDVGDQPQHF.

The gene calls are TRBV27 and TRBJ2-1; a possible D gene is TRBD2 (5 bases). This CDR3 comprises 18 residues. CDR1 and CDR2 (germline): MNHEY, SMNVEV (reference sequence). Trimming took off 2 bases at V and 3 bases at J, with 20 bases between the two ends. CDR3 sequence (DNA): TGTGCCAGCAGTTTAGTGGTGCCGGCGCCCCGGGGCTACAATGAGCAGTTCTTC. It is translated as CASSLVVPAPRGYNEQFF.

CDR3 amino acids: CATSEGGLYNEQFF. As DNA, the CDR3 is TGTGCCACCAGTGAGGGGGGGCTCTACAATGAGCAGTTCTTC. This sequence joins TRBV24-1 and TRBJ2-1, with D possibly matching TRBD2 (7 bases). Germline V gene data show CDR1 as KGHDR and CDR2 as SFDVKD. The V end lost 4 bases, the J end lost 3 bases, and 9 bases lay between the germline ends. The CDR3 sequence is 14 residues long.

The rearrangement links TRBV4-2 to TRBJ1-2, with D uncertain. The CDR3 has 13 residues. V lost 6 bases and J 4 bases, leaving 12 bases between the germline ends. Germline loops: CDR1 LGHNA, CDR2 YNFKEQ. For the CDR3, the DNA is TGTGCCAGCAGGTCCTCGGAGGTCTATGGCTACACCTTC. Residues: CASRSSEVYGYTF.

The rearrangement uses TRBV7-9 and TRBJ2-1; 11 positions agree with TRBD2. The CDR3 extends over 15 amino acids. The ends lost 5 bases at V and 10 bases at J; junction bases unmatched: 10. Germline V gives CDR1 SEHNR, CDR2 FQNEAQ (reference sequence). The CDR3 reads CASSAGRLAGREQFF. The DNA for the CDR3 is TGTGCCAGCAGCGCCGGGAGACTAGCGGGAAGAGAGCAGTTCTTC.

The gene calls are TRBV2 and TRBJ1-1; TRBD1 agrees at 9 bases. The CDR3 spans 15 residues. V was clipped by 4 bases and J by 0 bases; unmatched bases: 3. From germline, CDR1 is SNHLY and CDR2 FYNNEI. CDR3: CASSVRTGVNTEAFF. CDR3 sequence (DNA): TGTGCCAGCAGTGTTAGGACAGGGGTGAACACTGAAGCTTTCTTT.